Below, 24 T cell receptor beta chains from the same sample are listed, as sequenced in a study of beta chain features in type 1 diabetes. The whole isolated RNA underwent reverse transcription, so sequencing captured expressed TCRB transcripts. This table comes from immunoSEQ multiplex PCR, and its TCRdb copy is limited to in-frame clones, with some not included. In the table there are about 150,000 clones, under 9.5% of which are singletons. Input material: central memory CD4+ T cells from blood. These receptors came from a young man in good health.

The table lists this clone with a few counts. The V gene is TRBV27, the J gene TRBJ2-1, with 13 bases identical to TRBD2. Looked up from germline, CDR1 is MNHEY and CDR2 is SMNVEV (reference sequence). CDR3 size: 15 residues. V dropped 6 bases and J dropped 2; count of bases not matched to a gene: 1. The CDR3 sequence: CASRLAGGTYNEQFF. In DNA form, the CDR3 reads TGTGCCAGCAGACTAGCGGGAGGGACCTACAATGAGCAGTTCTTC.

Notes on this clone: The sample carries other DNA sequences with the same CDR3. The V call is TRBV30, the J call TRBJ1-4; unclear D gene. The germline gives CDR1 GTSNPN, CDR2 SVGIG (reference sequence). With 3 bases removed from V and 9 bases from J, the gap between germline ends came to 11 bases. The CDR3 has 12 residues. CDR3 sequence: CAWRVLEKKLFF. CDR3 DNA sequence: TGTGCCTGGAGGGTATTAGAGAAAAAACTGTTTTTT.

This clone occurred many times. V and J are TRBV30 and TRBJ2-6, with D possibly matching TRBD2 (6 bases). CDR1 is GTSNPN and CDR2 is SVGIG in the germline V gene (reference sequence). This CDR3 region has 17 residues. Trimming removed 2 bases from V and 0 bases from J, with 14 bases in between. CDR3 in DNA: TGTGCCTGGAGTCGGGACTCCCCTAGCTCTGGGGCCAACGTCCTGACTTTC. The encoded protein is CAWSRDSPSSGANVLTF.

This clone has just a few counts. The chain uses TRBV2 and TRBJ2-7, with D perhaps matching TRBD1 (5 bases). The CDR3 spans 12 residues. Germline-derived CDR1 and CDR2 are SNHLY and FYNNEI. Deletions cut 6 bases from V and 4 bases from J, with 10 bases between. The CDR3 coding sequence is TGTGCCAGCAGGGACAACCAATACGAGCAGTACTTC. Encoded protein: CASRDNQYEQYF. Drawing the rest from reference TRBV2 and TRBJ2-7, the complete variable domain is EPEVTQTPSHQVTQMGQEVILRCVPISNHLYFYWYRQILGQKVEFLVSFYNNEISEKSEIFDDQFSVERPDGSNFTLKIRSTKLEDSAMYFCASRDNQYEQYFGPGTRLTVT.

This clone came up a few times. The chain is built from TRBV4-1 and TRBJ1-4, with 9 bases that match TRBD1. The CDR3 loop spans 18 amino acids. Losses at the gene ends were 4 bases for V and 0 bases for J; bases not matched to a gene: 9. Germline CDR1 MGHRA, CDR2 YSYEKL. CDR3 sequence reads: CASSRSGQGFATNEKLFF. The CDR3, as DNA: TGCGCCAGCAGCCGTTCGGGACAGGGTTTTGCAACTAATGAAAAACTGTTTTTT.

This clone was seen at least ten times. The chain combines TRBV7-8 with TRBJ1-5; tentatively, D is TRBD1 (6 bases). This CDR3 spans 15 amino acids. Trimming pared 4 bases from V and 6 bases from J, leaving 16 bases between. Germline V gene sequence: CDR1 SGHVS, CDR2 FQNEAQ. The CDR3 nucleotides read TGTGCCAGCAGCTCCGTGGGGGGGCTAGGTCAGCCCCAGCATTTT. Its translation is CASSSVGGLGQPQHF.

This clone was picked up a small number of times. This chain uses TRBV4-3 with TRBJ1-6; TRBD1 aligns across 8 bases. V was clipped by 4 bases and J by 3 bases; unmatched bases: 5. Germline CDR1 and CDR2: LGHNA and YSLEER. The CDR3 length is 16 residues. The CDR3 sequence is CASSPAGTGYNSPLHF. CDR3 sequence (DNA): TGCGCCAGCAGCCCGGCCGGGACAGGCTATAATTCACCCCTCCACTTT.

This clone was picked up a small number of times. J is TRBJ1-1 and V is TRBV9; possibly TRBD1 for D (6 bases). The CDR3 loop spans 13 amino acids. Germline values: CDR1 SGDLS, CDR2 YYNGEE. Trimming took 0 bases from V and 6 from J, leaving 9 bases between them. CDR3 sequence: CASSVGGGPEAFF. The CDR3, as DNA: TGTGCCAGCAGCGTAGGGGGGGGCCCTGAAGCTTTCTTT.

The chain couples TRBV11-2 to TRBJ1-5, with D tentatively TRBD1 (5 bases). Germline V gives CDR1 SGHAT, CDR2 FQNNGV. The CDR3 length is 12 residues. Trimming removed 5 bases from V and 5 bases from J, with 7 bases in between. CDR3 sequence (DNA): TGTGCCAGCAGCCCGGGGGATCAGCCCCAGCATTTT. Its protein product is CASSPGDQPQHF.

CDR3 residues: CASSLNRATEAFF. As DNA, the CDR3 is TGCGCCAGCAGCTTGAACAGGGCAACTGAAGCTTTCTTT. This chain uses TRBV5-1 with TRBJ1-1; a weak D match, TRBD1 (6 bases). Trimming stripped 1 base from V and 5 bases from J, with 9 bases between. CDR1 SGHRS and CDR2 YFSETQ come from the germline V gene. CDR3 length: 13 residues.

The chain uses TRBV6-5 and TRBJ1-2; 9 nucleotides match TRBD1. V trimming: 2 bases; J trimming: 5 bases; junction bases outside the gene matches: 6. The CDR3 spans 15 residues. CDR1 is MNHEY and CDR2 is SVGAGI in the germline V gene. CDR3 protein: CASSYGGGQGYGYTF. The CDR3 coding sequence is TGTGCCAGCAGTTACGGCGGGGGACAGGGATATGGCTACACCTTC.

The chain is built from TRBV7-8 and TRBJ1-6; D might be TRBD1 (6 bases). Germline V gene data show CDR1 as SGHVS and CDR2 as FQNEAQ. Trimming left V 5 bases short and J 8 bases short, with 16 bases between. CDR3 length equals 15 residues. This chain's CDR3 is CASSARGGLDSPLHF. DNA for the CDR3: TGTGCCAGCAGCGCTAGGGGGGGCCTAGATTCACCCCTCCACTTT.

This clone was seen a few times. This chain links TRBV27 with TRBJ2-3, with 13 bases matching TRBD2. The V segment lost 2 bases and the J segment 8 bases; nucleotides outside the gene matches: 1. Germline CDR1 and CDR2: MNHEY and SMNVEV (reference sequence). CDR3 length: 14 residues. The CDR3 is CASSLRLAGGTQYF. As DNA, the CDR3 is TGTGCCAGCAGTTTAAGACTAGCGGGAGGTACGCAGTATTTT.

The gene calls are TRBV25-1 and TRBJ2-3; D might be TRBD1 (6 bases). The V gene's germline CDR1 is MGHDK and CDR2 SYGVNS. The CDR3 is 12 amino acids. The V gene lost 7 bases and the J gene lost 4 bases, with 9 bases spanning the gap. CDR3 sequence: CASNPGADTQYF. CDR3 nucleotides: TGTGCCAGCAACCCAGGGGCAGATACGCAGTATTTT.

This clone was counted only a few times. The chain has TRBV29-1 and TRBJ1-5; TRBD1 matches at 11 bases. Germline V lookup: CDR1 SQVTM, CDR2 ANQGSEA. Losses at the gene ends were 6 bases for V and 6 bases for J; bases not matched to a gene: 4. The CDR3 consists of 13 residues. The CDR3 coding sequence is TGCAGCGTGGGGGACAGGGGGTTTCAGCCCCAGCATTTT. It translates to CSVGDRGFQPQHF.

This clone occurred a few times. The chain recombines TRBV19 with TRBJ1-1; D is unresolved. V was trimmed by 3 bases and J by 0 bases, leaving 11 bases between them. Germline CDR1 LNHDA, CDR2 SQIVND (reference sequence). The CDR3 has 15 amino acids. CDR3 sequence: CASSMVGRVNTEAFF. In DNA, the CDR3 is TGTGCCAGTAGTATGGTAGGTCGGGTGAACACTGAAGCTTTCTTT.

The V gene is TRBV2, the J gene TRBJ1-2; D may be TRBD1 (5 bases). The CDR3 spans 13 residues. Trimming removed 5 bases from V and 4 bases from J, with 11 bases in between. Germline CDR1 SNHLY, CDR2 FYNNEI. The CDR3 region has the DNA TGTGCCAGCAGTACGACAGTAATCTATGGCTACACCTTC. As protein: CASSTTVIYGYTF.

The rearrangement links TRBV14 to TRBJ2-7; perhaps TRBD2 as D (5 bases). This CDR3 has 16 amino acids. V was cut by 2 bases and J by 3 bases, with 17 bases left in between. The germline V gene encodes CDR1 SGHDN and CDR2 FVKESK. CDR3 coding DNA: TGTGCCAGCAGCCAACAGAGGGCTGGGGTGTACTACGAGCAGTACTTC. Amino acids: CASSQQRAGVYYEQYF.

Only a few counts were recorded for this clone. At one end the junction does not follow the germline gene, possibly because of a read error. The gene calls are TRBV7-7 and TRBJ2-5; 7 positions agree with TRBD2. CDR1 is SSHAT and CDR2 is FNYEAQ in the germline V gene (reference sequence). The CDR3 contains 13 residues. CDR3 loop: CASSHGRQETQYF. The CDR3 DNA reads TGTGCTAGCAGCCACGGGAGGCAGGAGACCCAGTACTTC.

This sequence joins TRBV6-1 and TRBJ1-1, with D unresolved. The CDR3 is 11 residues long. Trimming cost V 3 bases and J 3 bases, with 2 bases left between them. Germline CDR1 reads MNHNS; CDR2 reads SASEGT. CDR3 sequence reads: CASSDYTEAFF. Written as DNA, the CDR3 is TGTGCCAGCAGTGACTACACTGAAGCTTTCTTT.

This clone was seen ten or more times. The chain carries TRBV28 and TRBJ1-4, with 7 bases fitting TRBD1. Trimming at V came to 2 bases and at J to 5 bases, leaving 8 bases not matched to a gene. Germline V gene data show CDR1 as MDHEN and CDR2 as SYDVKM. This CDR3 is built from 16 residues. CDR3 nucleotide sequence: TGTGCCAGCAGTTTAAGTCCCTCCAGGGGGAATGAAAAACTGTTTTTT. Its translation: CASSLSPSRGNEKLFF. The variable domain in full, completed from reference TRBV28 and TRBJ1-4, reads DVKVTQSSRYLVKRTGEKVFLECVQDMDHENMFWYRQDPGLGLRLIYFSYDVKMKEKGDIPEGYSVSREKKERFSLILESASTNQTSMYLCASSLSPSRGNEKLFFGSGTQLSVL.

This clone was picked up a small number of times. V usage is TRBV6-1 and J usage is TRBJ2-1, with TRBD2 matching over 8 bases. Germline V lookup: CDR1 MNHNS, CDR2 SASEGT. There are 15 residues in the CDR3. J lost 3 bases, V lost 4 bases, and 5 bases had no gene match. DNA for the CDR3: TGTGCCAGCAGTGGACGGGGGGGCGTCTACAATGAGCAGTTCTTC. Protein product: CASSGRGGVYNEQFF.

In its sample, this clone was seen a few times. This CDR3 reads CASSLTTVNTGELFF. The DNA for the CDR3 is TGTGCCAGCAGCTTAACAACCGTAAACACCGGGGAGCTGTTTTTT. The chain combines TRBV7-9 with TRBJ2-2; unclear D gene. Trimming removed 2 bases from V and 2 bases from J, with 9 bases in between. In germline, CDR1 is SEHNR, CDR2 FQNEAQ (reference sequence). The CDR3 spans 15 residues.

This clone was counted only a few times. J is TRBJ2-3 and V is TRBV6-6; D is uncertain. The germline V gene encodes CDR1 MNHNY and CDR2 SVGAGI (reference sequence). This CDR3 comprises 14 residues. V was trimmed by 2 bases and J by 2 bases, leaving 8 bases between them. In DNA form, the CDR3 reads TGTGCCAGCAGTTACGACAAAACCACAGATACGCAGTATTTT. Protein product: CASSYDKTTDTQYF.